This TCR beta chain came from a study of shared clonotypes between healthy human individuals. For this clone: At one boundary the junction diverges from the germline segment, which might be a read error.

Germline V gives CDR1 SGDLS, CDR2 YYNGEE. This CDR3 has 11 amino acids. Here immunoSEQ multiplex PCR was the method, and the copy in TCRdb shows in-frame clones only, minus some. The sample gives about 640,000 clones, roughly 70% of which show up once; about 1.7% is in the top ten. Sequencing was done on a sample of memory CD4+ T cells sorted from blood. Subset defined: CD45RA-negative fraction. This TCR was sampled from a woman aged 25-40 years in good health. This sequence joins TRBV9 and TRBJ1-2; D call uncertain. In DNA form, the CDR3 reads TGTGCCAGCAGCGGGTGGATGGGCTTCACCTTC. Residues: CASSGWMGFTF.